This TCR beta chain came from a study of shared clonotypes between healthy human individuals. Sequencing used immunoSEQ multiplex PCR; TCRdb keeps in-frame clones, though not all of them. The sample includes about 1.1 million clones, approximately 77% seen only once; the top ten take 0.89%. As for this clone: Its target is not known.

V was shortened by 5 bases and J by 10 bases, with 15 bases between the two germline ends. CDR1 is SEHNR, CDR2 FQNEAQ, per germline (reference sequence). There are 14 residues in the CDR3. Both subsets, CD45RA+ naive and CD45RA-negative memory, were split from the CD4+ cells. Study-wide results and caveats: Since donors were few, the genetic and exposure-history diversity represented was limited.

The J gene is TRBJ2-6, the V gene TRBV7-9; D unresolved. The receptor was derived from a young man in good health. Some clones in this sample may be carry-over from other donors' samples. The sequencing input was memory CD4+ T cells from PBMCs. The sample's subset: CD45RA-negative fraction. The CDR3 region is CASSPRRSRNVLTF. The CDR3 DNA reads as TGTGCCAGCAGCCCACGGCGGTCCAGGAACGTCCTGACTTTC.